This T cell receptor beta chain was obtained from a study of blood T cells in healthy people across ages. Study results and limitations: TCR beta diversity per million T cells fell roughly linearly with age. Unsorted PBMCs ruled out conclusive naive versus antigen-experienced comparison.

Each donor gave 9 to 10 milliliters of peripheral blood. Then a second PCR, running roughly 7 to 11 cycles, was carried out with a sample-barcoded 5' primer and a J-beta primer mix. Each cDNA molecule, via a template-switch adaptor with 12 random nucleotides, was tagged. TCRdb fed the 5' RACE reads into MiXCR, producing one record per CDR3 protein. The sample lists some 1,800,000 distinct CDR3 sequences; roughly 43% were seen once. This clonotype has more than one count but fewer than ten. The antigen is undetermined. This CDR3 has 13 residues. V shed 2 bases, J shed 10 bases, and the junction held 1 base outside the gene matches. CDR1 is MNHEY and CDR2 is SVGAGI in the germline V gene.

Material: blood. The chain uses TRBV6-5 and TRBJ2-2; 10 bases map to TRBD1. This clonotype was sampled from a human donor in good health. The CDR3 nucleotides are TGTGCCAGCAGTTACGGGACAGGGGCGGAGCTGTTTTTT. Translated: CASSYGTGAELFF.